This TCR beta chain is drawn from a study of T cell responses to AZD1222 COVID-19 vaccine. CDR1 and CDR2 from the germline V gene are MDHEN and SYDVKM. The ends were cut back, 2 bases at V and 0 bases at J, with 17 bases in the middle. The CDR3 consists of 18 residues. Using immunoSEQ multiplex PCR, the repertoire was profiled, and TCRdb retains in-frame clones only, with some absent. The data contain more than 85,000 clones, roughly 86% of them singletons. This chain uses TRBV28 with TRBJ1-5; D gene ambiguous. The sequence derives from an adult in good health. The source material was peripheral blood, sampled on day 0 of MenACWY control vaccination. The CDR3 DNA follows: TGTGCCAGCAGTTTAGGTTTTGGGCAGAGCTATAGCAATCAGCCCCAGCATTTT. Translating it yields CASSLGFGQSYSNQPQHF.